This T cell receptor beta chain was sequenced during a study of vaccination and CD4 T cells after COVID-19. Study information: Convalescent patients gave post-COVID blood a median about 110 days post-diagnosis, range 35 to 161. Stimuli were overlapping spike peptide pools of SARS-CoV-2 and three common cold coronaviruses (HCoV-NL63, HCoV-OC43, HCoV-229E).

As concerns this clonotype: Its antigen remains unknown.

Documented treatment: approximately 10-day PBMC culture with coronavirus spike peptide pools or control peptides (ViraFEST assay). T cells were expanded with peptide pools, and expanded clonotypes were identified by TCR sequencing. Once obtained from cultured CD4+ T cells, the DNA was sequenced using the Oncomine TCR Beta short-read assay. TCRdb reanalysed the PCR reads using MiXCR and keeps one entry per CDR3 protein. The repertoire consists of 9,500 to 15,000 distinct CDR3 sequences, with over 55% occurring once and the leading ten covering about an eighth. This TCR came from a human donor who had recovered from COVID-19. The sequencing input was CD4+ T cells from blood, cultured in vitro.

The CDR3 DNA is TGCAGTGCGAGAAGACCCAGCGGGGAGCTGTTTTTT. Its protein product is CSARRPSGELFF. This sequence joins TRBV20-1 and TRBJ2-2; D is unresolved. The germline gives CDR1 DFQATT, CDR2 SNEGSKA (reference sequence). The CDR3 totals 12 residues. Trimming removed 6 bases from V and 7 bases from J, with 12 bases in between.